These T cell receptor beta chains were read from a single sample in a study of PD-1 blockade in classical Hodgkin lymphoma. Assay used: immunoSEQ multiplex PCR; TCRdb lists only in-frame clones, some missing. This sample has about 86,000 clones; roughly 89% occur once, and the top ten carry about 10%. This material consisted of peripheral blood mononuclear cells (PBMCs), taken before the second cycle of nivolumab. These receptors were collected from a human donor with classical Hodgkin lymphoma. CDR3s leave out the opening cysteine and the closing phenylalanine or tryptophan. Fields, in order: V gene, CDR3 protein.

v_call: TRBV18; cdr3_aa: ASSPYSTEAF
v_call: TRBV10-3; cdr3_aa: AIRGQGVAEAF
v_call: TRBV19; cdr3_aa: ASSAQQETQY
v_call: TRBV11-2; cdr3_aa: ASSLAGKTGELF
v_call: TRBV7-9; cdr3_aa: ASSFRGQGGFSEQY
v_call: TRBV7-2; cdr3_aa: ASSLASGTSGAYEQY
v_call: TRBV7-8; cdr3_aa: ASSLAGVSGGSYEQY
v_call: TRBV5-1; cdr3_aa: ASSPYYSGTGELF
v_call: TRBV7-3; cdr3_aa: ASSPGQGDTGELF
v_call: TRBV10-1; cdr3_aa: ASSETSHPQPNEQF
v_call: TRBV2; cdr3_aa: AGRQTVNTEAF
v_call: TRBV6-4; cdr3_aa: ATRPGLAGGPGRPHEQY
v_call: TRBV5-4; cdr3_aa: ASSSTGGLGELF
v_call: TRBV18; cdr3_aa: ASSPVRGNTGELF
v_call: TRBV7-9; cdr3_aa: ASEDRGDSTDTQY
v_call: TRBV5-1; cdr3_aa: ASQNDRSYNEQF